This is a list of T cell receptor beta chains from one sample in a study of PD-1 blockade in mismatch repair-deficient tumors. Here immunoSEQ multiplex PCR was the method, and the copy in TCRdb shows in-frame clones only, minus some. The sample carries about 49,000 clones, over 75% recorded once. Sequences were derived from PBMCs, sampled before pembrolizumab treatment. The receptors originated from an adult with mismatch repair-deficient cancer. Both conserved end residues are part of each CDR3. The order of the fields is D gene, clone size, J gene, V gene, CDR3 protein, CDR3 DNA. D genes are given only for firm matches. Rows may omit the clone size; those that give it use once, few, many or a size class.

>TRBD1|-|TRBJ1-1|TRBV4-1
CASSRGGTGNTEAFF
TGCGCCAGCAGCCGAGGGGGGACAGGGAACACTGAAGCTTTCTTT
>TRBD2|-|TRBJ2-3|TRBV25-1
CASSRGGTDTQYF
TGTGCCAGCAGTCGGGGGGGCACAGATACGCAGTATTTT
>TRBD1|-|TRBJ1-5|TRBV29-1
CSAMLTGLDQPQHF
TGCAGCGCCATGTTGACAGGGCTCGATCAGCCCCAGCATTTT
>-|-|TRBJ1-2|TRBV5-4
CASRGPGHNYGYTF
TGTGCCAGCAGGGGGCCGGGACACAACTATGGCTACACCTTC
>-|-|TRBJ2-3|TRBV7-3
CASSLSGSDTQYF
TGTGCCAGCAGCTTAAGCGGGTCAGATACGCAGTATTTT
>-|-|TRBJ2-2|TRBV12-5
CASGLPQTQGVGELFF
TGTGCTAGTGGTTTGCCACAGACCCAGGGCGTCGGGGAGCTGTTTTTT
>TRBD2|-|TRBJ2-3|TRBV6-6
CASSYRLAGGTDTQYF
TGTGCCAGCAGTTACCGACTAGCGGGAGGAACAGATACGCAGTATTTT
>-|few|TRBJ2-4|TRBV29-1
CSVEQAGGGWITKNIQYF
TGCAGCGTTGAACAGGCAGGGGGAGGGTGGATAACCAAAAACATTCAGTACTTC
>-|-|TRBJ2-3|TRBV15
CATSRSQGTDTQYF
TGTGCCACCAGCAGATCACAGGGCACAGATACGCAGTATTTT
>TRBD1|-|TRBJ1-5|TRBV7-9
CASSGDRAGQPQHF
TGTGCCAGCAGCGGAGACAGGGCCGGCCAGCCCCAGCATTTT
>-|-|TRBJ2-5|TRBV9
CASSVGPGGETQYF
TGTGCCAGCAGCGTAGGTCCAGGGGGGGAGACCCAGTACTTC
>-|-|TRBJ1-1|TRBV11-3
CASSLDPAGNTEAFF
TGTGCCAGCAGCTTAGATCCGGCGGGAAACACTGAAGCTTTCTTT
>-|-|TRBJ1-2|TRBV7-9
CASSFGPSNYGYTF
TGTGCCAGCAGCTTTGGCCCTTCTAACTATGGCTACACCTTC
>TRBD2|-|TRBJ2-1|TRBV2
CASSETSGRAGFF
TGTGCCAGCAGTGAGACTAGCGGGAGGGCCGGGTTCTTC
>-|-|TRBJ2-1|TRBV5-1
CASSLSSGEYNEQFF
TGCGCCAGCAGCTTGAGTAGCGGAGAGTACAATGAGCAGTTCTTC
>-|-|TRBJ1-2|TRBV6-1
CASSEAGRGSDYGYTF
TGTGCCAGCAGTGAAGCCGGGAGAGGGTCGGACTATGGCTACACCTTC
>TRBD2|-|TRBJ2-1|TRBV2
CASSDGLANNEQFF
TGTGCCAGCAGTGACGGACTAGCGAACAATGAGCAGTTCTTC
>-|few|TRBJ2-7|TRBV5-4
CASSPPGVYEQYF
TGTGCCAGCAGCCCCCCTGGGGTCTACGAGCAGTACTTC
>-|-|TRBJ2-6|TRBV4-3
CASSQEGYSGANVLTF
TGCGCCAGCAGCCAAGAGGGATACTCTGGGGCCAACGTCCTGACTTTC
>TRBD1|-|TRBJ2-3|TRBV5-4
CASGAGTGRTDTQYF
TGTGCCAGCGGCGCCGGGACAGGCCGCACAGATACGCAGTATTTT
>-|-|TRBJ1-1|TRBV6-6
CASNRQDHTEAFF
TGTGCCAGCAACCGTCAGGATCACACTGAAGCTTTCTTT
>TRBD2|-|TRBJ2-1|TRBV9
CASGPGLAGNKQFF
TGTGCCAGCGGACCAGGACTAGCGGGCAATAAGCAGTTCTTC
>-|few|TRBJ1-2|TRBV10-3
CAISRDEGYTF
TGTGCCATCAGCCGGGACGAAGGCTACACCTTC
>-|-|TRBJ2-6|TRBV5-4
CASSGGVTGANVLTF
TGTGCCAGCAGCGGCGGGGTGACTGGGGCCAACGTCCTGACTTTC
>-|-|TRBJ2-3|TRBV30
CAWSGNSGSTDTQYF
TGTGCCTGGAGCGGAAATAGCGGAAGCACAGATACGCAGTATTTT